The entry below gives a single T cell receptor (beta chain) sequence along with its context. The sample is drawn from a study of regulatory T cells in long-lasting Graves disease. Construction of the TCR beta libraries employed iRepertoire HTBI primers in conjunction with Arm-PCR of CDR3 regions. TCRdb used MiXCR to reprocess the multiplex PCR reads, holding one entry per CDR3 protein. The profile shows about 470,000 distinct CDR3 sequences, roughly 21% of them singletons. Time point defined: persistent/refractory GD, antithyroid drugs over 5 years with positive TRAb. Extracted RNA from PBMCs served as the source of the TCR library. Patient provenance is recorded as an endocrinology department in Xi'an, China. Sample: peripheral blood mononuclear cells (PBMCs), taken when the disease was refractory, from a patient treated with antithyroid drugs. This receptor was identified in a female donor with Graves disease.

The CDR3 sequence: CASSEALRGNEQFF. CDR3 in DNA: TGTGCCAGCAGTGAAGCGCTTCGGGGGAATGAGCAGTTCTTC. The rearrangement uses TRBV6-1 and TRBJ2-1; a weak D match, TRBD2 (6 bases). The CDR3 length is 14 residues. Trimming stripped 0 bases from V and 7 bases from J, with 10 bases between. CDR1 MNHNS and CDR2 SASEGT come from the germline V gene.